The rows below give T cell receptor beta chains drawn from one sample of a study of CD8 T cells in Susac syndrome. TCRdb itself ran the immunoSEQ multiplex PCR reads through MiXCR, one entry per CDR3 protein. Of roughly 200,000 distinct CDR3 sequences listed, around 96% were seen once; the top ten hold approximately 0.1%. Material: CD4+ T cells from PBMCs. The origin of the receptors is a human donor in good health. CDR3s include the opening cysteine and the closing phenylalanine or tryptophan. D genes are given only for firm matches. Size is omitted from some rows. Given values are once, few, many or a class for expanded clones.

clone_size: NA
d_call: TRBD1
j_call: TRBJ1-5
v_call: TRBV20-1
cdr3_aa: CSAVTGAGNQPQHF
cdr3_nt: TGCAGTGCTGTTACAGGGGCGGGCAATCAGCCCCAGCATTTT

clone_size: NA
d_call: NA
j_call: TRBJ1-1
v_call: TRBV11-1
cdr3_aa: CASSSRVNTEAFF
cdr3_nt: TGTGCCAGCAGCTCCCGAGTGAACACTGAAGCTTTCTTT

clone_size: NA
d_call: TRBD1
j_call: TRBJ2-2
v_call: TRBV29-1
cdr3_aa: CSVERTGGPGELFF
cdr3_nt: TGCAGCGTTGAAAGGACAGGGGGACCCGGGGAGCTGTTTTTT

clone_size: NA
d_call: NA
j_call: TRBJ2-2
v_call: TRBV27
cdr3_aa: CASSPRRAAHGELFF
cdr3_nt: TGTGCCAGCAGTCCCCGCCGGGCAGCCCACGGGGAGCTGTTTTTT

clone_size: NA
d_call: NA
j_call: TRBJ2-1
v_call: TRBV11-2
cdr3_aa: CASKDQGNRFNEQFF
cdr3_nt: TGTGCCAGCAAAGATCAGGGAAATCGCTTCAATGAGCAGTTCTTC

clone_size: NA
d_call: NA
j_call: TRBJ1-4
v_call: TRBV28
cdr3_aa: CASSPGYGLLEKLFF
cdr3_nt: TGTGCCAGCAGCCCAGGGTACGGACTACTTGAAAAACTGTTTTTT

clone_size: once
d_call: TRBD2
j_call: TRBJ2-5
v_call: TRBV7-2
cdr3_aa: CASSWTSGQETQYF
cdr3_nt: TGTGCCAGCAGCTGGACTAGCGGCCAAGAGACCCAGTACTTC

clone_size: NA
d_call: NA
j_call: TRBJ2-1
v_call: TRBV30
cdr3_aa: CAWTFGSYEQFF
cdr3_nt: TGTGCCTGGACGTTCGGGAGCTATGAGCAGTTCTTC

clone_size: NA
d_call: TRBD2
j_call: TRBJ2-3
v_call: TRBV7-2
cdr3_aa: CASSLSGSVADTQYF
cdr3_nt: TGTGCCAGCAGCTTAAGCGGGAGTGTTGCAGATACGCAGTATTTT

clone_size: NA
d_call: TRBD1
j_call: TRBJ1-2
v_call: TRBV27
cdr3_aa: CASSSGQFYGYTF
cdr3_nt: TGTGCCAGCAGTTCGGGACAGTTCTATGGCTACACCTTC

clone_size: NA
d_call: NA
j_call: TRBJ2-7
v_call: TRBV6-2/TRBV6-3
cdr3_aa: CATVKAYEQYF
cdr3_nt: TGTGCCACCGTCAAAGCCTACGAGCAGTACTTC